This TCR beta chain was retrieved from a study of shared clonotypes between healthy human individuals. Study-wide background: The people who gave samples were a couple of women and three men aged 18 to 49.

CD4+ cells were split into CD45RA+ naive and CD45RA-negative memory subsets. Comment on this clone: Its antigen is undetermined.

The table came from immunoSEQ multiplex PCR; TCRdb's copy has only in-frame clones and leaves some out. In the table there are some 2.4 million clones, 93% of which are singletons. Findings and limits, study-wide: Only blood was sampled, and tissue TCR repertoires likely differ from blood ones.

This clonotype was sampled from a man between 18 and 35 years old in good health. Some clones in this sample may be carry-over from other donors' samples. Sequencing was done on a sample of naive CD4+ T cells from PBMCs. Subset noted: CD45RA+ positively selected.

CDR3 residues: CASSLASRSAKNIQYF. In DNA, the CDR3 is TGCGCCAGCAGCTTGGCCTCTCGCTCAGCCAAAAACATTCAGTACTTC. The V call is TRBV5-1, the J call TRBJ2-4; no firm D call. The CDR3 contains 16 residues. Germline V CDR1 and CDR2: SGHRS, YFSETQ. V was pared by 0 bases and J by 0 bases, with 10 bases between.